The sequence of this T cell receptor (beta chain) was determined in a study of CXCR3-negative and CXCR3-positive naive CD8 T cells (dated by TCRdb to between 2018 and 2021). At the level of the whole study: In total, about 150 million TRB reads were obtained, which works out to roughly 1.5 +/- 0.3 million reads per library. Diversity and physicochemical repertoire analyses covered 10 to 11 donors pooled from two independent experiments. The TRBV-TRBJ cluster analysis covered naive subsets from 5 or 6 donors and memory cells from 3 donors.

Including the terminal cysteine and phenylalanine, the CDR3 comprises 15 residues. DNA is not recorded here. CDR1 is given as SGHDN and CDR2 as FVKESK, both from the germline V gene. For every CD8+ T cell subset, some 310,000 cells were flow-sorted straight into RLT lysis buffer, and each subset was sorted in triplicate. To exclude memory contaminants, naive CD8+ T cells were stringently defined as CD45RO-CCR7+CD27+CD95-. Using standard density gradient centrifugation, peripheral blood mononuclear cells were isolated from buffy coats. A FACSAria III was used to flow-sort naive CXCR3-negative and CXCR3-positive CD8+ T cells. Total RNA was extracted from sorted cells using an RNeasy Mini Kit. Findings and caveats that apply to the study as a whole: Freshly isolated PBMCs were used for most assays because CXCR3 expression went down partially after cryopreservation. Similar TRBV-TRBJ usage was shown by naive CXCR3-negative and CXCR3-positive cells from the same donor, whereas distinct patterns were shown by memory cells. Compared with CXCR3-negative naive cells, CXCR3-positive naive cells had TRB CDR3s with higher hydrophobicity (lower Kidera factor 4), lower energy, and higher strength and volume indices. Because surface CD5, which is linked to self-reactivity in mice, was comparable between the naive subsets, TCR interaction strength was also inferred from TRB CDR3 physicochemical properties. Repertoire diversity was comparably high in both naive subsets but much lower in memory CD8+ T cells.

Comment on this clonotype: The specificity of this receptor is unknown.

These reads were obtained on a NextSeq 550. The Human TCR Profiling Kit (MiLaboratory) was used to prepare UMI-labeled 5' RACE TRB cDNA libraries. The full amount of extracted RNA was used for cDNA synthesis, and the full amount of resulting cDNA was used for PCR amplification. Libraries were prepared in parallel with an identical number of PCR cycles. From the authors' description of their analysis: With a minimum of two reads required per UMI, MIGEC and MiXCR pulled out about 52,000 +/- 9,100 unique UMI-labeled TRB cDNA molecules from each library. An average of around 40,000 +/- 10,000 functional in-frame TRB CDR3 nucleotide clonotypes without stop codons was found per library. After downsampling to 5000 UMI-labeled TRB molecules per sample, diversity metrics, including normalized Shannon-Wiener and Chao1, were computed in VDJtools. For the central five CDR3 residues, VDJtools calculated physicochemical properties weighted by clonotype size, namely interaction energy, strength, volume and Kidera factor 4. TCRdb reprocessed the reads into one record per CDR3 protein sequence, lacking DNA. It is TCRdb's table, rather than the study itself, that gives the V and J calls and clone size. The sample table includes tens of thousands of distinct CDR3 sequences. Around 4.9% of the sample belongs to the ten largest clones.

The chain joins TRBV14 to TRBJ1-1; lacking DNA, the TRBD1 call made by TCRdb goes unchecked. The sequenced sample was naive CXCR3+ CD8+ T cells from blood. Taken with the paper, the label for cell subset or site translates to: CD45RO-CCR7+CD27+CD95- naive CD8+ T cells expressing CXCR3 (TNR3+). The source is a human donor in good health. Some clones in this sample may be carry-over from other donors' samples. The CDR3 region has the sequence CASSLSTGGFTEAFF.